This T cell receptor beta chain derives from a study of identical twins. About this clonotype itself: Its antigen remains unknown.

Findings and caveats of the study: Models underestimated TCR alpha sharing (out-of-frame) in monozygotic twins.

Unique molecular identifiers were present on the cDNA, and a universal primer site came from template switching. Each CDR3 protein is one row after TCRdb ran MiXCR on the 5' RACE reads. The profile covers approximately 530,000 distinct CDR3 sequences, with 20% to 25% appearing a single time and 0.48% taken by the ten largest. CDR1 is SGDLS and CDR2 is YYNGEE in the germline V gene. This CDR3 spans 16 amino acids. The V and J ends lost 3 bases and 7 bases, in that order; junction bases with no gene match: 8. The sample was also reused in another study, on yellow fever vaccine responses in identical twins. Per that paper: The authors reported partly convergent, partly personalized vaccine responses in identical twins.

This chain connects TRBV9 to TRBJ2-3; 13 nucleotides align to TRBD2. Sequenced input: CD4+ T cells sorted from blood. The TCR was taken from a woman aged 18-30 years in good health. In DNA, the CDR3 is TGTGCCAGCAGCGGAATCGGGACTAGCGGGAATCATACGCAGTATTTT. The encoded protein is CASSGIGTSGNHTQYF.